This entry describes one T cell receptor beta chain. Antigen specificity is unknown. Time point reported: recipient sample about 28 days before transplant, after cytoreduction. Sequencing was performed with immunoSEQ multiplex PCR; in TCRdb, only in-frame clones are kept and a portion is missing. The sample lists some 49,000 clones; 65% to 90% were seen once. This sample stems from a study of T cell clonotyping in hematopoietic cell transplantation. Study-level information: Cytoreduction preceded collection of pretransplant recipient samples.

This CDR3 comprises 15 residues. The germline CDR1 and CDR2 sequences are SGHNT and YENEEA. With V trimmed by 4 bases and J by 6 bases, 1 base remained unmatched. Broader study findings: At the given depth, recipient repertoires were over 95% de novo clonotypes.

The sequence derives from a man in his 60s with biphenotypic leukemia. Some clones in this sample may be carry-over from other donors' samples. The specimen was peripheral blood mononuclear cells, collected before stem cell transplant. This rearrangement joins TRBV11-3 to TRBJ2-2, with 14 positions matching TRBD2. The DNA of the CDR3 is TGTGCCAGCAGCTCGGGACTAGCGGGAGCCGGGGAGCTGTTTTTT. Protein product: CASSSGLAGAGELFF.